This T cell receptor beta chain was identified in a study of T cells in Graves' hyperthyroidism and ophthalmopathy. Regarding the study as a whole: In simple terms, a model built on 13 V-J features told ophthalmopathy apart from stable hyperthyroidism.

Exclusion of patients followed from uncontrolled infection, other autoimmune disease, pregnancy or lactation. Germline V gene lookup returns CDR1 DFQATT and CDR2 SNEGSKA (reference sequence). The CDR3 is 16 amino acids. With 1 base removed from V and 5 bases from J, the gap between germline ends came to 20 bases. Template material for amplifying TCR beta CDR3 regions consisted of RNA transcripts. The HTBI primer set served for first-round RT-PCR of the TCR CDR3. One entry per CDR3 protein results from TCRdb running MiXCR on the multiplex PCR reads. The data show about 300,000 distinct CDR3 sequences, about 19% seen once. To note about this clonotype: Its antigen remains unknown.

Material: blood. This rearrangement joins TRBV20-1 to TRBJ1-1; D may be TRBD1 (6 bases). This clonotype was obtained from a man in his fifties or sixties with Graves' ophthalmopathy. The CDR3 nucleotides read TGCAGTGCTAGAGCACAGGGTTCTGCCGTTAAAACTGAAGCTTTCTTT. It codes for CSARAQGSAVKTEAFF.